These T cell receptor beta chains were read from a single sample in a study of shared clonotypes between healthy human individuals. Libraries were prepared by immunoSEQ multiplex PCR; TCRdb keeps only in-frame clonotypes and omits some of them. The sample consists of about 2.4 million clones, over 85% of them appearing once. Sequenced: naive CD4+ T cells from PBMCs. Every receptor here comes from a man between 18 and 29 years old in good health. Some clones in this sample may be carry-over from other donors' samples. CDR3s include the opening cysteine and the closing phenylalanine or tryptophan. Each record gives: V gene, D gene, J gene, clone size, CDR3 DNA, CDR3 protein. A D gene is named only where the DNA matches it firmly. Clone size is not always given. Where it is, it says once, few, many or a class for expanded clones.

TRBV29-1,-,TRBJ2-7,-,TGCAGCGTTGCGACCCGGACAGCTTCCTACGAGCAGTACTTC,CSVATRTASYEQYF
TRBV25-1,-,TRBJ2-7,-,TGTGCCAGCACCGCCGCGGGGAGCTACGAGCAGTACTTC,CASTAAGSYEQYF
TRBV7-2,-,TRBJ2-2,-,TGTGCCAGCAGCCCAAGGGGCAGTGAGGAGCTGTTTTTT,CASSPRGSEELFF
TRBV20-1,-,TRBJ2-4,-,TGCAGTGCAGGGACGGGAAACATTCAGTACTTC,CSAGTGNIQYF
TRBV9,TRBD1,TRBJ1-3,-,TGTGCCAGCAGCGTAGAATGGACAGGATATTCTGGAAACACCATATATTTT,CASSVEWTGYSGNTIYF
TRBV5-1,-,TRBJ2-7,-,TGCGCCAGCAGCTTGGTGGGTAGGGACTTCGACGAGCAGTACTTC,CASSLVGRDFDEQYF
TRBV5-1,TRBD1,TRBJ1-1,-,TGCGCCAGCAGCCAGGGGGCGCCGAACACTGAAGCTTTCTTT,CASSQGAPNTEAFF
TRBV6-1,TRBD2,TRBJ2-2,-,TGTGCCAGCAGCGGGACTAGCGGGGTCACCGGGGAGCTGTTTTTT,CASSGTSGVTGELFF
TRBV28,-,TRBJ2-1,-,TGTGCCAGCAGTTTACGGTCTTTAGATGAGCAGTTCTTC,CASSLRSLDEQFF
TRBV7-3,-,TRBJ1-1,once,TGTGCCAGCAGCCAGGTCTGGGGCGCTGAAGCTTTCTTT,CASSQVWGAEAFF
TRBV6-1,-,TRBJ1-4,-,TGTGCCAGCAGTATCAAGAGCGGCGAAAAACTGTTTTTT,CASSIKSGEKLFF
TRBV10-3,-,TRBJ2-7,-,TGTGCCATCAGTGAGGGGGACACCTACGAGCAGTACTTC,CAISEGDTYEQYF
TRBV4-1,-,TRBJ2-7,-,TGCGCCAGCAGCCAGGTAGCAGGGTCCTACGAGCAGTACTTC,CASSQVAGSYEQYF
TRBV30,-,TRBJ1-5,-,TGTGCCTGGAGTAAGGACAGAGGTGGCAATCAGCCCCAGCATTTT,CAWSKDRGGNQPQHF
TRBV18,-,TRBJ2-7,once,TGTGCCAGCTCACCCACTGGGGGTACCTACGAGCAGTACTTC,CASSPTGGTYEQYF
TRBV5-1,TRBD2,TRBJ2-5,-,TGCGCCAGCAGCCCGGGACTAGCGGCAGCTACGTCCCAGTACTTC,CASSPGLAAATSQYF
TRBV5-8,-,TRBJ1-5,-,TGTGCCAGCAGCTTGCGGGAAAGTAGGCGGGCGCCCCAGCATTTT,CASSLRESRRAPQHF
TRBV4-2,TRBD2,TRBJ2-7,-,TGTGCCAGCAGCCCAACCGGGACTAGCTTTCCCTACGAGCAGTACTTC,CASSPTGTSFPYEQYF
TRBV7-8,-,TRBJ1-3,-,TGTGCCAGCAGCTTCAATGGAAACACCATATATTTT,CASSFNGNTIYF
TRBV30,TRBD1,TRBJ1-6,-,TGTGCCTGGACAGGAGGGACAGGGGCGCCCTATAATTCACCCCTCCACTTT,CAWTGGTGAPYNSPLHF
TRBV6-1,TRBD2,TRBJ2-7,-,TGTGCCACAGAGGGGCTAGCGGGGTACGAGCAGTACTTC,CATEGLAGYEQYF
TRBV15,-,TRBJ2-7,once,TGTGCCACCAGCAGGGGGACTGGGACGGGCTACGAGCAGTACTTC,CATSRGTGTGYEQYF
TRBV5-1,-,TRBJ2-6,-,TGCGCCAGCAGCTTGTTTACAGCCTCTGGGGCCAACGTCCTGACTTTC,CASSLFTASGANVLTF